Listed below are T cell receptor beta chains from one sample, sequenced in a study of blood T cell repertoires in COVID-19. Only in-frame clones appear in the TCRdb table, and some are missing; sequencing was by immunoSEQ multiplex PCR. The sample records around 500,000 clones, roughly 88% being singletons. Sequenced material: PBMCs or T cells enriched from blood (not recorded which). The receptors derive from a woman aged 40 to 50 who had recovered from COVID-19. The CDR3 runs from the conserved cysteine through the conserved F or W. The D gene is left open where the match is weak. Only part of the rows carry a size: once, few, many, or a class if the clone is expanded.

NA	TRBV7-2	TRBD2	TRBJ2-3	TGTGCCAGCAGCTCGTTAGCGGGCCCACAGTATTTT	CASSSLAGPQYF
NA	TRBV11-3	NA	TRBJ1-2	TGTGCCAGCAGCTTAGAGGTTCGGGGGGCTGAAGGCTACACCTTC	CASSLEVRGAEGYTF
NA	TRBV5-4	NA	TRBJ2-1	TGTGCCAGCAGCTTACCAAGCGAGATTTACAATGAGCAGTTCTTC	CASSLPSEIYNEQFF
NA	TRBV9	TRBD1	TRBJ2-7	TGTGCCAGCAGCGTCGGGACAGCTTCCTACGAGCAGTACTTC	CASSVGTASYEQYF
NA	TRBV6-4	TRBD2	TRBJ2-1	TGTGCCAGCAGTGACGGACTAGCGGGATACAATGAGCAGTTCTTC	CASSDGLAGYNEQFF
NA	TRBV7-9	TRBD1	TRBJ2-7	TGTGCCAGCAGCCTCCAGACAGGGGGCCCCTACGAGCAGTACTTC	CASSLQTGGPYEQYF
NA	TRBV18	TRBD2	TRBJ2-3	TGTGCCAGCTCACCAATGGGGGCCCGGACTAGCGGAAGCACAGATACGCAGTATTTT	CASSPMGARTSGSTDTQYF
NA	TRBV4-3	NA	TRBJ1-6	TGCGCCAGCAGCCAAGGTCCCCCCGACAGCTCCTATAATTCACCCCTCCACTTT	CASSQGPPDSSYNSPLHF
once	TRBV19	NA	TRBJ2-3	TGTGCCAGTAGTATAAATCAGTTAAGAGGTGGAGATACGCAGTATTTT	CASSINQLRGGDTQYF
NA	TRBV7-7	TRBD1	TRBJ2-5	TGTGCCAGCAGCTCGACAGGGTGGCGGCAAGAGACCCAGTACTTC	CASSSTGWRQETQYF
once	TRBV7-2	NA	TRBJ1-1	TGTGCCAGCAGTTTTGCGCCGAACACTGAAGCTTTCTTT	CASSFAPNTEAFF
NA	TRBV12-3/TRBV12-4	NA	TRBJ1-2	TGTGCCAGCAGTTTACTCCTGGCAGATGGCTACACCTTC	CASSLLLADGYTF
NA	TRBV7-2	NA	TRBJ1-2	TGTGCCAGCAGCTTAGGGGGAACGGAGGACTATGGCTACACCTTC	CASSLGGTEDYGYTF
NA	TRBV4-1	NA	TRBJ1-1	TGCGCCAGCAGCCAAGGCGCGAACCCGCGGAACACTGAAGCTTTCTTT	CASSQGANPRNTEAFF
NA	TRBV18	TRBD2	TRBJ2-3	TGTGCCAGCTCGGGGCGAGCGGGAGGGATCACAGATACGCAGTATTTT	CASSGRAGGITDTQYF
NA	TRBV19	TRBD2	TRBJ2-7	TGTGCCAGTAGTATCCCCCCAAGACTAGCGGGAGGGCCCCACGAGCAGTACTTC	CASSIPPRLAGGPHEQYF
NA	TRBV11-2	NA	TRBJ2-3	TGTGCCAGCAGCTTAATGGTGGGAGTCGCAGATACGCAGTATTTT	CASSLMVGVADTQYF
NA	TRBV25-1	NA	TRBJ2-3	TGTGCCAGCAGTGATTTGGACTCGGACACAGATACGCAGTATTTT	CASSDLDSDTDTQYF
NA	TRBV5-5	NA	TRBJ2-3	TGTGCCAGCAGCCCCGGGACTGGTACAGATACGCAGTATTTT	CASSPGTGTDTQYF
NA	TRBV19	TRBD2	TRBJ2-7	TGTGCCAGTAGTACGGGACTAGCGGGAGGATACGAGCAGTACTTC	CASSTGLAGGYEQYF
NA	TRBV7-9	NA	TRBJ2-2	TGTGCCAGCAGCTTAGGTAGCGGTAGCACCGGGGAGCTGTTTTTT	CASSLGSGSTGELFF
NA	TRBV7-2	NA	TRBJ1-6	TGTGCCAGCAGCTTAGTTCTGGCAGGGCGGGGTTCACCCCTCCACTTT	CASSLVLAGRGSPLHF
NA	TRBV7-2	NA	TRBJ2-3	TGTGCCAGCAGCTTAGATTGGGGGGCAGATACGCAGTATTTT	CASSLDWGADTQYF
NA	TRBV9	NA	TRBJ1-5	TGTGCCAGCAGCGCGGGGATCGATCAGCCCCAGCATTTT	CASSAGIDQPQHF
NA	TRBV19	NA	TRBJ2-3	TGTGCCAGTAGTATGACGACTTACACAGATACGCAGTATTTT	CASSMTTYTDTQYF
NA	TRBV6-1	NA	TRBJ1-2	TGTGCCAGCAGTGAACTCGGTGGGGAGGGAGCGGCCTATGGCTACACCTTC	CASSELGGEGAAYGYTF
NA	TRBV5-8	NA	TRBJ2-6	TGTGCCAGCAGTCTGGAAGTCGCAGGTTATTCCTCTGGGGCCAACGTCCTGACTTTC	CASSLEVAGYSSGANVLTF
NA	TRBV24-1	TRBD1	TRBJ2-1	TGTGCCACCAGTGCGGGGAGGGACAGGGACTTTTATAGCTCCTACAATGAGCAGTTCTTC	CATSAGRDRDFYSSYNEQFF
NA	TRBV18	NA	TRBJ1-1	TGTGCCAGCTCACTTCAGGGTGGAAGGAACACTGAAGCTTTCTTT	CASSLQGGRNTEAFF
NA	TRBV6-5	NA	TRBJ2-1	TGTGCCAGCAGTTACTCGATCCAGGTTAGGAATGAGCAGTTCTTC	CASSYSIQVRNEQFF
NA	TRBV19	NA	TRBJ1-5	TGTGCCAGTAGTTCCCTTAGAGGGTCCCAGCATTTT	CASSSLRGSQHF
NA	TRBV18	TRBD1	TRBJ1-2	TGTGCCAGCTCACCACCCCGGGACAGGGGACCTAACTATGGCTACACCTTC	CASSPPRDRGPNYGYTF
NA	TRBV7-7	NA	TRBJ2-2	TGTGCCAGCAGCTTAGAGGGGACTCCGAACACCGGGGAGCTGTTTTTT	CASSLEGTPNTGELFF
NA	TRBV6-2/TRBV6-3	NA	TRBJ2-3	TGTGCCAGCAGACCTGCGGGTTTCACAGATACGCAGTATTTT	CASRPAGFTDTQYF
NA	TRBV5-4	TRBD2	TRBJ2-4	TGTGCCAGCAGCGGACCGGGACTAGCGGGAGGAGGAAAAAACATTCAGTACTTC	CASSGPGLAGGGKNIQYF
NA	TRBV12-3/TRBV12-4	NA	TRBJ2-1	TGTGCCAGCAGTTTTTTAGAGATGAATGAGCAGTTCTTC	CASSFLEMNEQFF
few	TRBV13	TRBD1	TRBJ1-2	TGTGCCAGCAGCCCTAGACAGGGGATGGTCGGCTACACCTTC	CASSPRQGMVGYTF
NA	TRBV27	TRBD2	TRBJ2-2	TGTGCCAGCAGCTCATGGTATTCGTCGGCTAGCGGGAGAGGAGGGAGCACCGGGGAGCTGTTTTTT	CASSSWYSSASGRGGSTGELFF
NA	TRBV21-1	NA	TRBJ1-1	TGTGCCAGCAGCGACAGACACGTGAACACTGAAGCTTTCTTT	CASSDRHVNTEAFF
NA	TRBV29-1	NA	TRBJ2-5	TGCAGCGTTGAATGGAGACAGCGAGAGACCCAGTACTTC	CSVEWRQRETQYF
NA	TRBV5-1	TRBD1	TRBJ2-6	TGCGCCAGCAGCTTGGAGGGGGCCGCCGGGGCCAACGTCCTGACTTTC	CASSLEGAAGANVLTF
NA	TRBV5-4	TRBD1	TRBJ2-7	TGTGCCAGCAGCTCCGGGACAGGGATCTCCGAGCAGTACTTC	CASSSGTGISEQYF
NA	TRBV29-1	NA	TRBJ1-4	TGCAGCGCCCGAGGAGACGGAAATAATGAAAAACTGTTTTTT	CSARGDGNNEKLFF
once	TRBV4-3	NA	TRBJ1-1	TGCGCCAGCAGCCAAGATTTCGTTAGACAAGACACTGAAGCTTTCTTT	CASSQDFVRQDTEAFF
NA	TRBV9	NA	TRBJ1-3	TGTGCCAGCAGCGTCCAACAGGGAACTGGAAACACCATATATTTT	CASSVQQGTGNTIYF
NA	TRBV18	NA	TRBJ1-1	TGTGCCAGCTCACCGCCGCGGGGGGCGGCAAACACTGAAGCTTTCTTT	CASSPPRGAANTEAFF
NA	TRBV7-8	TRBD1	TRBJ1-2	TGTGCCAGCAGCTTGGACAGGGATGGCTACACCTTC	CASSLDRDGYTF
NA	TRBV11-3	NA	TRBJ2-7	TGTGCCAGCAGCTTAGTGGCGGGAACCGAGCAGTACTTC	CASSLVAGTEQYF
NA	TRBV13	TRBD2	TRBJ2-2	TGTGCCAGCAGCTTAGGCTCATTGCGGGGGAGAACCGGGGAGCTGTTTTTT	CASSLGSLRGRTGELFF
NA	TRBV7-2	TRBD2	TRBJ2-1	TGTGCCAGCAGCTTAGCGGGTAGCGGGGGTTACAATGAGCAGTTCTTC	CASSLAGSGGYNEQFF
NA	TRBV29-1	NA	TRBJ1-2	TGCAGCGTTGTTAGGGAGGGCCTTAACTATGGCTACACCTTC	CSVVREGLNYGYTF
few	TRBV27	NA	TRBJ2-7	TGTGCCAGCAGTTTGAACAGCCCTTTCGAGCAGTACTTC	CASSLNSPFEQYF